This T cell receptor (beta chain) emerged from a study of neoadjuvant nivolumab and ipilimumab in lung cancer. Trimming took 0 bases from V and 7 from J; bases not matched to a gene: 5. Germline values: CDR1 SGHRS, CDR2 YFSETQ. There are 14 residues in the CDR3. The repertoire was sequenced with immunoSEQ multiplex PCR; TCRdb's copy has only in-frame clones and lacks some. The sample has tens of thousands of clones; about nine tenths are singletons. This rearrangement joins TRBV5-1 to TRBJ1-2; TRBD1 aligns across 8 bases. Material: peripheral blood, obtained after neoadjuvant nivolumab, alone or with ipilimumab, at or shortly before surgery. This sequence was found in an adult with non-small cell lung cancer. In nucleotides, the CDR3 is TGCGCCAGCAGCTTGGGGCAGGGGGCAGCTGGCTACACCTTC. This codes for CASSLGQGAAGYTF.